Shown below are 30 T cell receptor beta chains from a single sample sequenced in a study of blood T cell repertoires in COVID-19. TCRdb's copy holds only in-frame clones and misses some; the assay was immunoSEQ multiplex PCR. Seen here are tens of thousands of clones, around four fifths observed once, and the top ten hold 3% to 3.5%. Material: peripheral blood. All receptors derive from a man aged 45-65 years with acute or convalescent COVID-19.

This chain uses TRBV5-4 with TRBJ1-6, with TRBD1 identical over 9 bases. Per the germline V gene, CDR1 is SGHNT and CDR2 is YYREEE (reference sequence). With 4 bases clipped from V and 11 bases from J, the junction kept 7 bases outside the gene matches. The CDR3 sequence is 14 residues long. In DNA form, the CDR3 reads TGTGCCAGCAGCGAACAGGGGGCAACGGCACCCCTCCACTTT. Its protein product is CASSEQGATAPLHF.

CDR3 region: CASSYFGQGADTQYF. The CDR3 coding sequence is TGTGCCAGCAGTTACTTTGGACAGGGGGCAGATACGCAGTATTTT. The V and J genes are TRBV6-5 and TRBJ2-3; 10 nucleotides align to TRBD1. Per germline, CDR1 MNHEY and CDR2 SVGAGI. The J segment lost 4 bases and the V segment lost 1 base, leaving 2 bases of the junction unmatched. The CDR3 sequence is 15 residues long.

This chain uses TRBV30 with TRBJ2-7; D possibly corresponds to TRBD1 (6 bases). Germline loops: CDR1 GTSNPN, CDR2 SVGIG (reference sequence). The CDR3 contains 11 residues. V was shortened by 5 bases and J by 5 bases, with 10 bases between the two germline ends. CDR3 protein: CAWSYRDEQYF. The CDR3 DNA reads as TGTGCCTGGTCCTACAGGGACGAGCAGTACTTC.

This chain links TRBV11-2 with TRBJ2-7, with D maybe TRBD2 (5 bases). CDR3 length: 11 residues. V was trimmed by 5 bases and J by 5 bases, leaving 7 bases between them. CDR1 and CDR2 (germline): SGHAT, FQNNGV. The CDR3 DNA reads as TGTGCCAGCAGCCCGAGGGACGAGCAGTACTTC. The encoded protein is CASSPRDEQYF.

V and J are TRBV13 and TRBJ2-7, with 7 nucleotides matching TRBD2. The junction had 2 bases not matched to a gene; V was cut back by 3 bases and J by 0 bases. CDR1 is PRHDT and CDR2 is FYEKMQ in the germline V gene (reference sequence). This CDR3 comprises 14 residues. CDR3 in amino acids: CASSLGLLSYEQYF. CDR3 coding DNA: TGTGCCAGCAGCTTGGGACTACTCTCCTACGAGCAGTACTTC.

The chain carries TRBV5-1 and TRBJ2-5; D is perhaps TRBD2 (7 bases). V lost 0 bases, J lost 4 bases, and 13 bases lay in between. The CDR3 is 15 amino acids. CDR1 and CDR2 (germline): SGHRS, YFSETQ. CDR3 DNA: TGCGCCAGCAGCTTGGAGGGGGGGCGTCGAGAGACCCAGTACTTC. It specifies CASSLEGGRRETQYF. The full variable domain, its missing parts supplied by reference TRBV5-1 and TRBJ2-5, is KAGVTQTPRYLIKTRGQQVTLSCSPISGHRSVSWYQQTPGQGLQFLFEYFSETQRNKGNFPGRFSGRQFSNSRSEMNVSTLELGDSALYLCASSLEGGRRETQYFGPGTRLLVL.

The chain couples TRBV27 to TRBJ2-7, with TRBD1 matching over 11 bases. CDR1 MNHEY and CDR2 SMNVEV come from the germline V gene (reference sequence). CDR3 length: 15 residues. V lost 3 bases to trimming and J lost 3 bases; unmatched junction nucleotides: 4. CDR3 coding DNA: TGTGCCAGCAGTTTTTTGGGACAGGGGGTCTACGAGCAGTACTTC. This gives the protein CASSFLGQGVYEQYF.

The CDR3: CASTPPSGLAYEQYF. CDR3 in DNA: TGTGCCAGCACCCCCCCCAGCGGGCTCGCCTACGAGCAGTACTTC. The V and J genes are TRBV6-5 and TRBJ2-7, with a possible D match to TRBD2 (6 bases). V lost 7 bases to trimming and J lost 2 bases, with 18 bases between them. The CDR3 is 15 residues long. The V gene's germline CDR1 is MNHEY and CDR2 SVGAGI.

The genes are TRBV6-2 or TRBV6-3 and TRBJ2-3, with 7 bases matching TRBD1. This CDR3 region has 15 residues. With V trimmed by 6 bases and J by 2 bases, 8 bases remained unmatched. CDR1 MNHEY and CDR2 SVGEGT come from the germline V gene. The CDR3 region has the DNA TGTGCCAGCAGCCAAACGGGACAGATCACAGATACGCAGTATTTT. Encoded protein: CASSQTGQITDTQYF.

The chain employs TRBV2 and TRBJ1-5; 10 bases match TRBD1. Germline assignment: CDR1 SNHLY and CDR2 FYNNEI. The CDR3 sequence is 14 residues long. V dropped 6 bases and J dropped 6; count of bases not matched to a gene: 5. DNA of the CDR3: TGTGCCAGCAGCGGGACAGGGGAGAGTCAGCCCCAGCATTTT. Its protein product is CASSGTGESQPQHF.

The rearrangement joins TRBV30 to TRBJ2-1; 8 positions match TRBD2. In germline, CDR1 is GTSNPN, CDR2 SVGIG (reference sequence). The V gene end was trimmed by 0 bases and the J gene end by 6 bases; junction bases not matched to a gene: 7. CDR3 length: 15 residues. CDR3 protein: CAWSVRGLAGNEQFF. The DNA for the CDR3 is TGTGCCTGGAGTGTACGGGGGCTAGCGGGCAATGAGCAGTTCTTC. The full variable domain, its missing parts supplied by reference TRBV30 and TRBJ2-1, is SQTIHQWPATLVQPVGSPLSLECTVEGTSNPNLYWYRQAAGRGLQLLFYSVGIGQISSEVPQNLSASRPQDRQFILSSKKLLLSDSGFYLCAWSVRGLAGNEQFFGPGTRLTVL.

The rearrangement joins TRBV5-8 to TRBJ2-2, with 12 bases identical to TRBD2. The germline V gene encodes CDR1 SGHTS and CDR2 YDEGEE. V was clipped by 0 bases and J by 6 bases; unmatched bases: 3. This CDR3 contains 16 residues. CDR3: CASSLGLAGVAGELFF. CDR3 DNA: TGTGCCAGCAGCTTGGGACTAGCGGGAGTAGCCGGGGAGCTGTTTTTT.

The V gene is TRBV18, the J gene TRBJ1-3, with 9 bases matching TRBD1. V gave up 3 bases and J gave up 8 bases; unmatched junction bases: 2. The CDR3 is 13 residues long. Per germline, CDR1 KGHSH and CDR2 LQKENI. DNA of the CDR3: TGTGCCAGCTCACCGGGACAGGGAGACACCATATATTTT. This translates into CASSPGQGDTIYF. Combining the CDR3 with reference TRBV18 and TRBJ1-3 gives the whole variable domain NAGVMQNPRHLVRRRGQEARLRCSPMKGHSHVYWYRQLPEEGLKFMVYLQKENIIDESGMPKERFSAEFPKEGPSILRIQQVVRGDSAAYFCASSPGQGDTIYFGEGSWLTVV.

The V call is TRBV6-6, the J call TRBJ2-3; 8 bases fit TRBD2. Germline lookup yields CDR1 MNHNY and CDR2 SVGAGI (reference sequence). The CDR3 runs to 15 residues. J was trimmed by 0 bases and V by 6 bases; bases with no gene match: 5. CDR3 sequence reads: CASSLSGGSTDTQYF. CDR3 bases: TGTGCCAGCAGCCTCAGCGGGGGAAGCACAGATACGCAGTATTTT.

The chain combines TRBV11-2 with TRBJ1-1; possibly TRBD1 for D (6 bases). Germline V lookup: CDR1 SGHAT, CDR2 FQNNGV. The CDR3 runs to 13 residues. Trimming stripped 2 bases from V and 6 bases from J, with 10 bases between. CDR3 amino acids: CASSLNTGSEAFF. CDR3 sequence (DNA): TGTGCCAGCAGCTTAAACACAGGGTCTGAAGCTTTCTTT.

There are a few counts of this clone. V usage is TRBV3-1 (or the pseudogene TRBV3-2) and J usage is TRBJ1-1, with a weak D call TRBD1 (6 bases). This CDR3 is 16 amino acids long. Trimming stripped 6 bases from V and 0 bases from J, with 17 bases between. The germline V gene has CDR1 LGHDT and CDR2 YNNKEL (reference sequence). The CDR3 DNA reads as TGTGCCAGCAGTGCTGACAGGTCGAGGCTGAACACTGAAGCTTTCTTT. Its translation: CASSADRSRLNTEAFF.

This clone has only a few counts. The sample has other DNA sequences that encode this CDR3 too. The CDR3, as DNA: TGTGCCAGCAGCCCGAGGTTGGACTATGGCTACACCTTC. Translating gives CASSPRLDYGYTF. V gene TRBV28 combines with J gene TRBJ1-2, with no clear D. The germline V and J ends were trimmed by 6 bases and 3 bases, with 11 bases remaining between them. This CDR3 is built from 13 residues. The germline V gene encodes CDR1 MDHEN and CDR2 SYDVKM.

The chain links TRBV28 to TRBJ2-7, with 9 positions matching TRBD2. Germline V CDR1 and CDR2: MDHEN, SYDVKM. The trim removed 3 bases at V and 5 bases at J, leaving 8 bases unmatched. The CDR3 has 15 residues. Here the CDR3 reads CASSFLSGSRDEQYF. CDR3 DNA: TGTGCCAGCAGTTTTCTTAGCGGGAGCAGAGACGAGCAGTACTTC.

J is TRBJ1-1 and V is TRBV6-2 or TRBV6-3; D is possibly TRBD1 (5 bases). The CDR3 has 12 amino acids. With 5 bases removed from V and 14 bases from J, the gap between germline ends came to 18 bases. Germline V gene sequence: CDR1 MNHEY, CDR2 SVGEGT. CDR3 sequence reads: CASSAGDGEVFF. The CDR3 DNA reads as TGTGCCAGCAGTGCGGGGGACGGTGAAGTCTTCTTT.

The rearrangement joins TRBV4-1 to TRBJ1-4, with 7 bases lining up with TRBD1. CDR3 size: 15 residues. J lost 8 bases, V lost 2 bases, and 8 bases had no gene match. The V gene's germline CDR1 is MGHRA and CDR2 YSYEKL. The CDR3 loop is CASSQLTTGSEKLFF. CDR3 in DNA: TGCGCCAGCAGCCAACTTACGACAGGGAGCGAAAAACTGTTTTTT.

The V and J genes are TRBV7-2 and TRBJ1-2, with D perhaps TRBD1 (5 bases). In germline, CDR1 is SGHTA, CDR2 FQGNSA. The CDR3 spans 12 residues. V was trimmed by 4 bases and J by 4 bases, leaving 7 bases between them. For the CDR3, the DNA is TGTGCCAGCAGCTACGACAGCTATGGCTACACCTTC. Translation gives CASSYDSYGYTF.

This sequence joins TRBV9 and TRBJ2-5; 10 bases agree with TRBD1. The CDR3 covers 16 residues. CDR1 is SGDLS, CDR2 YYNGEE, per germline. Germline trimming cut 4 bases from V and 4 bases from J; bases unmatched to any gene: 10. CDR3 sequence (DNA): TGTGCCAGCAGCTCCTCCGGGACAGGGGCTAGAGAGACCCAGTACTTC. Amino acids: CASSSSGTGARETQYF.

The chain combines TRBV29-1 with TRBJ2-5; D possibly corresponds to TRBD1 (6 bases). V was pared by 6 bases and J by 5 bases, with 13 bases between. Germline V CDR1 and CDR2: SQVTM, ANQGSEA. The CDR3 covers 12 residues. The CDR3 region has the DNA TGCAGCGTCGTGGGGGCCGGGGAGACCCAGTACTTC. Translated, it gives CSVVGAGETQYF.

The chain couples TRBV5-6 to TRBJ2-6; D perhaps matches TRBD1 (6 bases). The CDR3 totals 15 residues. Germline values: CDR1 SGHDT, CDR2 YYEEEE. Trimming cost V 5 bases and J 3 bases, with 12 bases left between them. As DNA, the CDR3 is TGTGCCAGCAGGACGACAGGTTATGGGGCCAACGTCCTGACTTTC. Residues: CASRTTGYGANVLTF.

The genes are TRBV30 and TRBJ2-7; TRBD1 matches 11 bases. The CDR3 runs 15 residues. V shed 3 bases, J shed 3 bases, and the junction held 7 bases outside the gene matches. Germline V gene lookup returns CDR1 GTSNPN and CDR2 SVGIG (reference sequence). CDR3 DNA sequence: TGTGCCTGGAGCCCCAAAGGGACAGGGGGCTACGAGCAGTACTTC. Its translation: CAWSPKGTGGYEQYF. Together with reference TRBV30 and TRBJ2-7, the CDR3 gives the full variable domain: SQTIHQWPATLVQPVGSPLSLECTVEGTSNPNLYWYRQAAGRGLQLLFYSVGIGQISSEVPQNLSASRPQDRQFILSSKKLLLSDSGFYLCAWSPKGTGGYEQYFGPGTRLTVT.

This CDR3 is CASSVDPRTGSYNEQFF. CDR3 nucleotide sequence: TGCGCCAGCAGCGTTGACCCCCGGACAGGGTCCTACAATGAGCAGTTCTTC. This chain links TRBV5-1 with TRBJ2-1; TRBD1 matches 8 bases. Germline V CDR1 and CDR2: SGHRS, YFSETQ. This CDR3 spans 17 amino acids. V lost 4 bases and J lost 1; bases outside the gene matches: 10.

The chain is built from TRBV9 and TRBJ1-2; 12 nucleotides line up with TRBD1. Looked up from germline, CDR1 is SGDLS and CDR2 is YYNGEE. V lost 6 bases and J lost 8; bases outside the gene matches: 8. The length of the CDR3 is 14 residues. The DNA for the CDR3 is TGTGCCAGCACCCCGCCCGGGACAGGGGGCGGCTACACCTTC. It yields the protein CASTPPGTGGGYTF.

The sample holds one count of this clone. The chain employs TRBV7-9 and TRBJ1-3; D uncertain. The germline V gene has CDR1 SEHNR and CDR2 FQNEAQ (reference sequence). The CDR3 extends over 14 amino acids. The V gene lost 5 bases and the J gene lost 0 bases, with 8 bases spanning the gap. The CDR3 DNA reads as TGTGCCAGCAGCCCAGGTACCTCTGGAAACACCATATATTTT. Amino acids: CASSPGTSGNTIYF.

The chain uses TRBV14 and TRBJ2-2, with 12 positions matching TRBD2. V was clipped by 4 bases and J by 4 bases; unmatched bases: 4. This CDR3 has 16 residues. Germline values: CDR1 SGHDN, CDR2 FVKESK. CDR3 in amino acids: CASSLLAGGVTGELFF. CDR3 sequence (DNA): TGTGCCAGCAGCCTACTAGCGGGAGGTGTCACCGGGGAGCTGTTTTTT.

This CDR3 is CASSIDGGGADITYEQYF. In DNA, the CDR3 is TGTGCCAGTAGTATAGATGGAGGTGGAGCGGATATTACCTACGAGCAGTACTTC. The J gene is TRBJ2-7, the V gene TRBV19, with D perhaps matching TRBD2 (5 bases). V was pared by 0 bases and J by 2 bases, with 20 bases between. The V gene's germline CDR1 is LNHDA and CDR2 SQIVND (reference sequence). CDR3 length: 18 amino acids.